Detailed here is one T cell receptor beta chain. Antigen specificity is unknown. Autoimmune disease history or systemic immunosuppression was exclusionary. These data originate in a study of OX40 agonist ivuxolimab in advanced cancers. For the study at large: Melanoma, hepatocellular carcinoma, head and neck or renal cell cancer occurred in dose-escalation patients. A partial response was reached by three patients: one with hepatocellular carcinoma and two with cutaneous melanoma. General observations from the study: Blood T cells, both CD4+ and CD8+, expanded clonally by week 6 at 0.1 to 3.0 mg/kg.

Produced via immunoSEQ multiplex PCR; TCRdb's table is partial and in-frame only. The sample has about 75,000 clones; roughly 85% are singletons. The CDR3 runs 13 residues. Per the germline V gene, CDR1 is MNHEY and CDR2 is SVGAGI. V was clipped by 7 bases and J by 5 bases; unmatched bases: 8. The source was CD4+ or CD8+ T cells sorted from blood, collected in a trial of the OX40 agonist ivuxolimab. The TCR originated in an adult with an advanced solid tumor such as melanoma, head and neck, liver or kidney cancer. This chain connects TRBV6-5 to TRBJ2-7, with TRBD1 matching over 7 bases. The DNA for the CDR3 is TGTGCCAGCAAAGGGACAGAAGGCCACGAGCAGTACTTC. Protein: CASKGTEGHEQYF.